These 20 T cell receptor beta chains share one sample of origin, sequenced in a study of T cell clusters in autoimmune cytopenias. Each sample's input was 250 ng genomic DNA, approximately 37,500 genome equivalents. One tube held mixed TRB-A and TRB-B primer pools for touch-down PCR. With the multiplex PCR reads reprocessed, TCRdb shows one record per CDR3 protein and no DNA. The specimen's table records some 7,000 distinct CDR3 sequences. The sequencing sample was made of peripheral blood. These receptors were collected from a human donor with an autoimmune cytopenia or autoimmune hepatitis (not recorded which).

The chain combines TRBV20-1 with TRBJ2-7; TCRdb's D call, TRBD1, is unchecked because there is no DNA. This CDR3 region has 14 residues. Germline CDR1 DFQATT, CDR2 SNEGSKA (reference sequence). CDR3: CSARPGTGGYEQYF.

The chain employs TRBV5-1 and TRBJ1-2; TCRdb reports TRBD1, a call that lacks DNA to check it against. The germline V gene has CDR1 SGHRS and CDR2 YFSETQ. This CDR3 contains 16 residues. The CDR3 here is CASSPWTGGTNYGYTF.

This sequence joins TRBV4-1 and TRBJ2-7; as DNA is missing, the TRBD2 call by TCRdb cannot be tested. The CDR3 contains 15 residues. Germline values: CDR1 MGHRA, CDR2 YSYEKL. CDR3 sequence: CASSHNSGGTYEQYF.

The rearrangement links TRBV12-3 or TRBV12-4 to TRBJ1-4; TCRdb indicates TRBD1, and absent DNA this call remains unverified. The CDR3 runs to 15 residues. CDR3 sequence: CASNFRDRAAGKLFF.

Here the CDR3 reads CASSGTHYEQYF. This chain uses TRBV10-3 with TRBJ2-7; lacking DNA, the TRBD1 call made by TCRdb goes unchecked. This CDR3 spans 12 amino acids. Looked up from germline, CDR1 is ENHRY and CDR2 is SYGVKD.

The chain joins TRBV7-6 to TRBJ2-7; TCRdb's assignment of TRBD1 cannot be checked, as there is no DNA. This CDR3 spans 14 amino acids. Germline assignment: CDR1 SGHVS and CDR2 FNYEAQ. The CDR3 reads CASSLRGVRETQYF. Full variable domain (remainder filled in from reference TRBV7-6 and TRBJ2-7): GAGVSQSPRYKVTKRGQDVALRCDPISGHVSLYWYRQALGQGPEFLTYFNYEAQQDKSGLPNDRFSAERPEGSISTLTIQRTEQRDSAMYRCASSLRGVRETQYFGPGTRLTVT.

The rearrangement joins TRBV11-2 to TRBJ2-1; the D call of TRBD2 rests on TCRdb alone, since no DNA is present to check it. The CDR3 is made up of 14 amino acids. CDR1 SGHAT and CDR2 FQNNGV come from the germline V gene. This CDR3 is CASSSGGDYNEQFF.

V usage is TRBV6-6 and J usage is TRBJ2-7. The CDR3 runs to 13 residues. The germline V gene has CDR1 MNHNY and CDR2 SVGAGI (reference sequence). The CDR3 loop is CASRADTAYEQYF.

The V call is TRBV29-1, the J call TRBJ1-2; checking the TCRdb D call of TRBD1 is not possible without DNA. This CDR3 has 11 amino acids. CDR1 and CDR2 (germline): SQVTM, ANQGSEA. The CDR3 protein is CSVGTGSGYTF.

This chain joins TRBV13 and TRBJ2-3; the D call of TRBD1 rests on TCRdb alone, since no DNA is present to check it. CDR3 length equals 15 residues. The germline CDR1 and CDR2 sequences are PRHDT and FYEKMQ (reference sequence). The CDR3 here is CASSLGQADTDTQYF.

This clonotype is identified as medium-sized from frequency. The rearrangement uses TRBV19 and TRBJ2-6; TCRdb calls TRBD1, which cannot be checked without DNA. The CDR3 consists of 15 residues. Germline values: CDR1 LNHDA, CDR2 SQIVND (reference sequence). The CDR3 sequence is CASRSGRSGANVLTF.

The chain carries TRBV5-1 and TRBJ1-3; TCRdb's D call of TRBD1 is untestable without DNA. This CDR3 comprises 14 residues. Per the germline V gene, CDR1 is SGHRS and CDR2 is YFSETQ. The CDR3 is CASTSTGAGKTIYF.

This chain uses TRBV10-2 with TRBJ2-7; the D gene TCRdb calls, TRBD1, cannot be checked with no DNA. The length of the CDR3 is 14 residues. Germline-derived CDR1 and CDR2 are WSHSY and SAAADI. The CDR3 loop reads CASSRQGSSYEQYF.

V gene TRBV11-2 combines with J gene TRBJ1-2. The CDR3 totals 13 residues. CDR1 and CDR2 from the germline V gene are SGHAT and FQNNGV. CDR3 sequence reads: CASSFVGSVGYTF. The complete variable domain, with remaining parts taken from reference TRBV11-2 and TRBJ1-2, reads EAGVAQSPRYKIIEKRQSVAFWCNPISGHATLYWYQQILGQGPKLLIQFQNNGVVDDSQLPKDRFSAERLKGVDSTLKIQPAKLEDSAVYLCASSFVGSVGYTFGSGTRLTVV.

V gene TRBV2 combines with J gene TRBJ2-3; TCRdb proposes TRBD2, but this gene call is untestable without DNA. Germline V gene sequence: CDR1 SNHLY, CDR2 FYNNEI. CDR3 length equals 15 residues. Here the CDR3 reads CASRKLAGGSDTQYF.

The J gene is TRBJ2-7, the V gene TRBV5-1; TCRdb proposes TRBD2, but this gene call is untestable without DNA. Germline CDR1 reads SGHRS; CDR2 reads YFSETQ. The CDR3 spans 15 residues. CDR3 sequence: CASSLTSGLLYEQYF.

Measured by frequency, this clonotype is medium-sized. This chain connects TRBV30 to TRBJ2-7. Germline assignment: CDR1 GTSNPN and CDR2 SVGIG (reference sequence). The CDR3 is 11 residues long. This CDR3 reads CAWSSIVEQYF.

The chain combines TRBV5-1 with TRBJ1-2; TCRdb gives TRBD1 as the D gene, but with no DNA this cannot be confirmed. Germline-derived CDR1 and CDR2 are SGHRS and YFSETQ. The CDR3 consists of 16 residues. The CDR3: CASSWELGQGVYGYTF.

The chain employs TRBV4-2 and TRBJ2-2; there is no DNA to check the TCRdb D call of TRBD2. The CDR3 runs 17 residues. Germline assignment: CDR1 LGHNA and CDR2 YNFKEQ. CDR3 protein: CASSQEVLAGRTGELFF.

The chain carries TRBV24-1 and TRBJ2-7; as DNA is missing, the TRBD2 call by TCRdb cannot be tested. The CDR3 is 16 amino acids. Germline values: CDR1 KGHDR, CDR2 SFDVKD. CDR3 residues: CATSDLRLAGEYEQYF.